This TCR beta chain was identified in a study of T cells after posttransplantation cyclophosphamide (dated by TCRdb to the mid-2010s). For the study in its entirety: Using TRB sequencing, the study followed how the T cell repertoire reconstituted after myeloablative bone marrow transplantation in which posttransplantation cyclophosphamide served as GVHD prophylaxis. Because TRA and TRB clonality were tightly correlated in roughly 10 samples, subsequent TCR analyses were focused on TRB only. Public TRB sequences were checked against a database of over 3,600 sequences associated with responses to pathogens, tumor antigens, self-antigens and alloantigens. In 3 patients, TRB sequencing was also performed on up to 3 more blood samples taken 2 to 5.2 years after transplant, and in 4 patients, pretransplant blood was also TRB-sequenced. Antigen receptor sequencing was done on samples from 35 to 40 PTCy-treated patients and from roughly 15 related bone marrow donors of those patients. Blood from all 35 or so PTCy patients with 1-year posttransplant specimens was subjected to TRB sequencing. Summary of the overall study and its limitations: The TRB repertoires of T cells infiltrating skin or GI tract showed only limited overlap with the TRB repertoires of T cells in blood. Donor-recipient similarity was low at 1-2 months but increased during the first year, and donor CD8+ memory clones often dominated later blood repertoires. Across the roughly 48 patients, TRB clonality was highly associated with recipient CMV seropositivity and CMV reactivation, and diversity with PTCy was similar to that in the CNI/methotrexate controls.

Genomic DNA was the input for TRB sequencing, which was run either with the immunoSEQ assay at survey resolution or with the hsTCRB kit. The authors' pipeline ran thus. The immunoSEQ software handled the initial read processing, while the LymphoSeq R package was used for the repertoire analyses. Clonality was computed as 1 minus normalized Shannon entropy; Gini coefficient was also calculated for each TRB dataset. To infer phenotypes in unsorted samples, TRB sequences from sorted subsets of the recipient or donor were mapped onto unsorted samples from the same recipient. TCRdb took over this immuneACCESS table, retaining in-frame rearrangements with V and J assigned. Such tables are incomplete; in checked studies, under half of the missing clones stem from an unresolved V gene, and the remainder is unexplained. Clonal size and the V and J genes are those of that table, whereas D and trimming came from the DNA. A total of 7,500 to 10,000 clones appear in this sample, 70% to 90% of them only once. The ten largest make up roughly 4% of the sample.

Concerning this clone: What antigen it recognizes has not been identified. No base-level quality is on record; no much larger clone is a single base apart.

A control cohort of some ten patients who had been given myeloablative marrow transplants with methotrexate plus a calcineurin inhibitor was sampled 1 year after transplant. Mononuclear cells from peripheral blood and bone marrow were separated by Ficoll-Hypaque density centrifugation and then cryopreserved. Its CDR3 holds 18 amino acids, cysteine through phenylalanine. Only the CDR3 part of the read is kept: 54 bases, read in frame from the first base. The V end loses 1 base and the J end loses 1 base, and a stretch of 18 bases separates them. Taken from the germline V gene (reference sequence), the CDR1 and CDR2 loops are SSHAT and FNYEAQ.

The source material was PBMCs, sampled roughly 61 weeks after allogeneic stem cell transplant with calcineurin inhibitor and methotrexate. The TCR sequence derives from a male patient aged 50 to 60 who received an allogeneic stem cell transplant from an unrelated donor, was CMV-positive, and had chronic GVHD only. After a transplant, some T cells may have been passed on by the graft donor. This chain is built from TRBV7-7 and TRBJ2-3; the D gene is perhaps TRBD2, from 5 matching bases. The nucleotide sequence reads TGTGCCAGCAGCTTAGTCTCCGCGGGCCCAGGTGGCACAGATACGCAGTATTTT. Translated, this is CASSLVSAGPGGTDTQYF.